This is a list of T cell receptor beta chains from one sample in a study of T-cell reconstitution after alpha-beta-depleted transplantation in children. TCRdb passed the PCR reads through MiXCR, listing each CDR3 protein once. The sample lists over 200,000 distinct CDR3 sequences; about 9.2% were seen once. The source material was PBMCs from the stem cell graft donor, sampled from the stem cell graft. Source of these receptors: a human donor who donated a stem cell graft to a child with acute lymphoblastic leukemia. CDR3s include the opening cysteine and the closing phenylalanine or tryptophan. The order of the fields is V gene, clone size, D gene, J gene, CDR3 DNA, CDR3 protein. A D gene is named only where the DNA matches it firmly. Clone size is given for some rows only: seen once, a few or many times, or a class if the clone is expanded.

TRBV7-6,NA,TRBD1,TRBJ2-1,TGTGCCAGCAGCTCCTCTCGTGAGGGGGCTGGTGAGCAGTTCTTC,CASSSSREGAGEQFF
TRBV6-2/TRBV6-3,few,TRBD1,TRBJ2-7,TGTGCCAGCAGCTTGACAGGACAGGGGGCGTCCGAGCAGTACTTC,CASSLTGQGASEQYF
TRBV20-1,NA,NA,TRBJ1-5,TGCAGTGCCCACAGGGAAGGACAGCCCCAGCATTTT,CSAHREGQPQHF
TRBV7-9,many,NA,TRBJ1-5,TGTGCCAGCAGGAAGAGGAATCAGCCCCAGCATTTT,CASRKRNQPQHF
TRBV12-3/TRBV12-4,many,NA,TRBJ2-3,TGTGCCAGCAGTTTTAGAGACCCAGGGAGAGATACGCAGTATTTT,CASSFRDPGRDTQYF
TRBV29-1,many,TRBD1,TRBJ1-3,TGCAGCGTTGAACAGGGGGCTGGAAACACCATATATTTT,CSVEQGAGNTIYF
TRBV5-1,many,TRBD1,TRBJ1-1,TGCGCCAGCAGCTACGGACAGGGGGAAGCTTTCTTT,CASSYGQGEAFF
TRBV20-1,many,TRBD1,TRBJ2-1,TGCAGTGCGCCACAGGGGAGCTCCTACAATGAGCAGTTCTTC,CSAPQGSSYNEQFF
TRBV5-1,few,TRBD2,TRBJ2-5,TGCGCCAGCAGCTTCGGACTAGCGGGGGTGGAGACCCAGTACTTC,CASSFGLAGVETQYF
TRBV29-1,many,NA,TRBJ2-7,TGCAGCGTTAAGAAGAATACTAGAGGGTACGAGCAGTACTTC,CSVKKNTRGYEQYF
TRBV19,many,TRBD2,TRBJ2-3,TGTGCCAGTAGTACGAGCGGGGGCACAGATACGCAGTATTTT,CASSTSGGTDTQYF
TRBV6-2/TRBV6-3,many,NA,TRBJ2-1,TGTGCCAGCACCTCGGAGGGAGAGGGGGTCTACAATGAGCGGTTCTTC,CASTSEGEGVYNERFF
TRBV15,NA,NA,TRBJ1-2,TGTGCCACCAGCACATCTGGAATTAGGGGGATGGGCTATGGCTACACCTTC,CATSTSGIRGMGYGYTF
TRBV3-1,NA,NA,TRBJ1-1,TGTGCCAGCAGCCAACTGCCGGGGGGCGCGGGGAACACTGAAGCTTTCTTT,CASSQLPGGAGNTEAFF
TRBV29-1,NA,NA,TRBJ2-7,TGCAGCGTTGTTTTTCTGGACGAGCAGTACTTC,CSVVFLDEQYF
TRBV5-1,many,NA,TRBJ1-1,TGCGCCAGCAGCAGGGACGGGTCGAACACTGAAGCTTTCTTT,CASSRDGSNTEAFF
TRBV5-1,NA,TRBD2,TRBJ2-4,TGCGCCAGCAGCGACCCTAGCGGGGGGGACAAAAACATTCAGTACTTC,CASSDPSGGDKNIQYF
TRBV7-8,few,NA,TRBJ1-5,TGTGCCAGCAGCCCAAGAATGCACTCTTTCGCCGCAAGGAATCAGCCCCAGCATTTT,CASSPRMHSFAARNQPQHF
TRBV12-3/TRBV12-4,NA,NA,TRBJ1-5,TGTGCCAGCAGTGTACGCGGGGCGGGTGGAAATCAGCCCCAGCATTTT,CASSVRGAGGNQPQHF
TRBV6-5,many,TRBD2,TRBJ2-5,TGTGCCAGCAGTTACGGCACTAGCGGGGGCTGGGAGACCCAGTACTTC,CASSYGTSGGWETQYF
TRBV18,few,TRBD1,TRBJ1-1,TGTGCCAGCTCACAGACAGGGGACATGAACACTGAAGCTTTCTTT,CASSQTGDMNTEAFF
TRBV6-5,many,NA,TRBJ2-7,TGTGCCAGCAGTCTACCCATGGAGAGAATAGAATACGAGCAGTACTTC,CASSLPMERIEYEQYF
TRBV12-3/TRBV12-4,few,NA,TRBJ1-5,TGTGCCAGCAGCCGGGTCGGTAGCAATCAGCCCCAGCATTTT,CASSRVGSNQPQHF
TRBV7-2,many,NA,TRBJ2-7,TGTGCCAGCAGCTTAACGACCTACGAGCAGTACTTC,CASSLTTYEQYF
TRBV11-2,many,NA,TRBJ2-5,TGTGCCAGCAGCTTAACCCAAGAGACCCAGTACTTC,CASSLTQETQYF
TRBV3-1,NA,TRBD1,TRBJ2-1,TGTGCCAGCAGCCAACCAACAGGGGGCGGGTACAATGAGCAGTTCTTC,CASSQPTGGGYNEQFF
TRBV6-4,NA,NA,TRBJ1-2,TGTGCCAGCAGTGACTCTCGGGGCTACACCTTC,CASSDSRGYTF
TRBV20-1,many,TRBD2,TRBJ2-5,TGCAGTGCTAGATCCCGGCTAGCGGAAGAGACCCAGTACTTC,CSARSRLAEETQYF
TRBV11-2,NA,NA,TRBJ2-2,TGTGCCAGCAGCTCTGACAGGGAGGTTAGAACCGGGGAGCTGTTTTTT,CASSSDREVRTGELFF
TRBV29-1,many,NA,TRBJ2-7,TGCAGCGTGGAGGCAAAGGGGTATGGCGAGCAGTACTTC,CSVEAKGYGEQYF
TRBV29-1,many,NA,TRBJ2-7,TGCAGCGTGATTGTCTCCGAGCAGTACTTC,CSVIVSEQYF
TRBV6-5,few,NA,TRBJ2-7,TGTGCCAGCAGTTACCTCCAGGGGATCGAGCAGTACTTC,CASSYLQGIEQYF
TRBV10-3,few,NA,TRBJ1-2,TGTGCCATCAGTGAACTACCGATGGGACGGTCTGGCTATGGCTACACCTTC,CAISELPMGRSGYGYTF
TRBV7-2,NA,TRBD1,TRBJ2-5,TGTGCCAGCAGCTACGGGACAGGAGGATTCCAAGAGACCCAGTACTTC,CASSYGTGGFQETQYF
TRBV27,few,NA,TRBJ1-1,TGTGCCAGCAGTTTATATGGGGGGGGGAACACTGAAGCTTTCTTT,CASSLYGGGNTEAFF
TRBV6-5,many,TRBD2,TRBJ2-3,TGTGCCAGCAGCCGAAACACGGGGGGGTCAAGAATGACAGATACGCAGTATTTT,CASSRNTGGSRMTDTQYF
TRBV30,few,NA,TRBJ1-2,TGTGCCTGGAGTTCCGGGGATTTCTATGGCTACACCTTC,CAWSSGDFYGYTF